The 32 T cell receptor beta chains listed next were all sequenced from one sample in a study of cytomegalovirus exposure and HLA in healthy donors. Amplification used 60 Vbeta primers and 13 Jbeta primers. Assay: immunoSEQ multiplex PCR; the TCRdb copy retains only in-frame clones and omits some. The sample records about 130,000 clones, approximately 60% being singletons. The specimen was PBMCs. These receptors were taken from a human donor in good health.

The gene calls are TRBV10-3 and TRBJ2-2; the match to TRBD1 covers 8 bases. This CDR3 is 15 amino acids long. Germline V lookup: CDR1 ENHRY, CDR2 SYGVKD. The J segment lost 3 bases and the V segment lost 6 bases, leaving 6 bases of the junction unmatched. DNA for the CDR3: TGTGCCATCAGCCGGACAGGGCCCGACACCGGGGAGCTGTTTTTT. Amino acid sequence: CAISRTGPDTGELFF.

The chain is built from TRBV7-2 and TRBJ2-7; 9 bases fit TRBD2. The germline gives CDR1 SGHTA, CDR2 FQGNSA. This CDR3 comprises 16 residues. Trimming removed 5 bases from V and 0 bases from J; junction bases left unmatched: 8. The CDR3 here is CASSPGTSRSSYEQYF. The CDR3, as DNA: TGTGCCAGCAGCCCCGGGACTAGCCGGAGCTCCTACGAGCAGTACTTC.

The genes are TRBV28 and TRBJ2-3, with D perhaps TRBD2 (5 bases). The V and J ends lost 7 bases and 5 bases respectively, with 16 bases between them. Germline V gene data show CDR1 as MDHEN and CDR2 as SYDVKM. This CDR3 spans 14 amino acids. CDR3 bases: TGTGCCAGCACCCAACGGGATTTAATAGATACGCAGTATTTT. Amino acids: CASTQRDLIDTQYF.

This chain connects TRBV6-6 to TRBJ2-3, with D maybe TRBD1 (5 bases). V lost 6 bases, J lost 0 bases, and 16 bases lay in between. The CDR3 is 16 amino acids. Germline lookup yields CDR1 MNHNY and CDR2 SVGAGI (reference sequence). The CDR3 reads CASSPIRTTSTDTQYF. CDR3 DNA: TGTGCCAGCAGCCCAATCCGGACAACGAGCACAGATACGCAGTATTTT.

This clone was seen more than once but under ten times. J is TRBJ1-6 and V is TRBV4-3, with D tentatively TRBD1 (5 bases). CDR1 and CDR2 from the germline V gene are LGHNA and YSLEER. Trimming removed 0 bases at V and 6 bases at J, with 6 bases between. This CDR3 has 14 amino acids. CDR3 residues: CASSQETANSPLHF. The DNA of the CDR3 is TGCGCCAGCAGCCAAGAGACAGCTAATTCACCCCTCCACTTT.

The chain recombines TRBV28 with TRBJ1-2, with D possibly being TRBD1 (5 bases). Trimming took off 6 bases at V and 7 bases at J, with 9 bases between the two ends. This CDR3 is built from 11 residues. The germline V gene encodes CDR1 MDHEN and CDR2 SYDVKM. The CDR3 sequence: CASRTGAGYTF. The CDR3 DNA reads TGTGCCAGCAGGACTGGGGCTGGCTACACCTTC.

V gene TRBV7-2 combines with J gene TRBJ2-3; 7 bases are shared with TRBD1. V lost 5 bases to trimming and J lost 5 bases; unmatched junction nucleotides: 7. This CDR3 is 14 amino acids long. CDR1 is SGHTA and CDR2 is FQGNSA in the germline V gene. In nucleotides, the CDR3 is TGTGCCAGCAGCCCCGGGACAGTCATAGATACGCAGTATTTT. This sequence encodes CASSPGTVIDTQYF.

V is TRBV5-1 and J is TRBJ2-1; 9 bases match TRBD1. The germline V gene has CDR1 SGHRS and CDR2 YFSETQ. The CDR3 is 19 residues long. V was clipped by 4 bases and J by 12 bases; unmatched bases: 26. CDR3 loop: CASSVSGTGIFGRGDAQFF. The CDR3 nucleotides are TGCGCCAGCAGCGTCTCCGGGACAGGGATCTTTGGGCGGGGCGATGCGCAGTTCTTC.

V and J are TRBV28 and TRBJ2-7; 7 nucleotides line up with TRBD2. Germline CDR1 is MDHEN and CDR2 is SYDVKM. J was trimmed by 7 bases and V by 4 bases; bases with no gene match: 13. The CDR3 runs 15 residues. CDR3 DNA: TGTGCCAGCAGTTCTACCGGGACTACGTCCCGTGAGCAGTACTTC. This sequence encodes CASSSTGTTSREQYF.

This chain links TRBV10-3 with TRBJ2-7, with TRBD2 matching over 14 bases. The CDR3 loop spans 15 amino acids. CDR1 is ENHRY, CDR2 SYGVKD, per germline. Trimming at V came to 1 base and at J to 5 bases, leaving 1 base not matched to a gene. CDR3 sequence (DNA): TGTGCCATCAGTGAGTTGGGACTAGCGGGAGACGAGCAGTACTTC. Translating it yields CAISELGLAGDEQYF.

V usage is TRBV27 and J usage is TRBJ2-7; D remains ambiguous. The CDR3 length is 14 residues. Germline CDR1 MNHEY, CDR2 SMNVEV (reference sequence). Trimming shortened V by 2 bases and J by 3 bases, and 11 bases separated the two germline ends. The CDR3 spells CASSLGGVDYEQYF. The CDR3 bases are TGTGCCAGCAGTTTAGGCGGAGTTGACTACGAGCAGTACTTC.

V is TRBV19 and J is TRBJ2-6; D might be TRBD2 (7 bases). CDR3 length: 15 residues. CDR1 and CDR2 from the germline V gene are LNHDA and SQIVND (reference sequence). The V gene lost 4 bases and the J gene lost 2 bases, with 9 bases spanning the gap. The CDR3 sequence is CASSKGGPGANVLTF. CDR3 coding DNA: TGTGCCAGTAGTAAGGGGGGGCCTGGGGCCAACGTCCTGACTTTC.

The chain couples TRBV2 to TRBJ2-7; tentatively, D is TRBD1 (5 bases). The CDR3 loop spans 16 amino acids. The germline gives CDR1 SNHLY, CDR2 FYNNEI. V lost 0 bases, J lost 3 bases, and 15 bases lay in between. The CDR3 sequence is CASSEAGHSADYEQYF. CDR3 in DNA: TGTGCCAGCAGTGAAGCAGGACACTCCGCCGACTACGAGCAGTACTTC.

This clone showed up just once. The same CDR3 is also encoded by other DNA sequences in this sample. This sequence joins TRBV15 and TRBJ2-7; the D gene is possibly TRBD2 (6 bases). Between the trimmed V and J ends, which lost 0 bases and 7 bases, there was a span of 13 bases. Germline-derived CDR1 and CDR2 are LNHNV and YYDKDF (reference sequence). The CDR3 extends over 14 amino acids. The CDR3 loop reads CATSREGGEREQYF. In nucleotides, the CDR3 is TGTGCCACCAGCAGAGAAGGCGGGGAGCGTGAGCAGTACTTC.

This clone was recorded a few times. This rearrangement joins TRBV6-1 to TRBJ1-5; 7 positions match TRBD1. The length of the CDR3 is 15 residues. The germline V gene encodes CDR1 MNHNS and CDR2 SASEGT. The V gene end was trimmed by 5 bases and the J gene end by 3 bases; junction bases not matched to a gene: 7. CDR3 sequence reads: CASSTGASPNQPQHF. The CDR3 DNA reads as TGTGCCAGCAGTACAGGGGCGAGCCCCAATCAGCCCCAGCATTTT.

This chain joins TRBV5-1 and TRBJ2-2; 7 nucleotides line up with TRBD2. The J segment lost 5 bases and the V segment lost 5 bases, leaving 9 bases of the junction unmatched. CDR3 length equals 15 residues. Germline CDR1 and CDR2: SGHRS and YFSETQ. DNA of the CDR3: TGCGCCAGCAGGGCCGGGGAGGGGCTGACCGGGGAGCTGTTTTTT. The encoded protein is CASRAGEGLTGELFF.

The CDR3 nucleotides read TGCAGCGTGGAGCGGGAGGCGGGAAATGAGCAGTTCTTC. Its translation is CSVEREAGNEQFF. V is TRBV29-1 and J is TRBJ2-1, with 9 bases identical to TRBD2. Germline V gene lookup returns CDR1 SQVTM and CDR2 ANQGSEA. V gave up 6 bases and J gave up 7 bases; unmatched junction bases: 7. CDR3 size: 13 residues.

V usage is TRBV5-1 and J usage is TRBJ2-3; 12 bases match TRBD2. V lost 4 bases and J lost 0; bases outside the gene matches: 6. Germline CDR1 SGHRS, CDR2 YFSETQ. CDR3 length: 17 residues. The CDR3 protein is CASSTGLAGTSTDTQYF. In DNA form, the CDR3 reads TGCGCCAGCAGCACCGGACTAGCGGGAACTAGCACAGATACGCAGTATTTT.

V is TRBV2 and J is TRBJ2-2; perhaps TRBD1 as D (5 bases). Trimming shortened V by 3 bases and J by 4 bases, and 12 bases separated the two germline ends. In germline, CDR1 is SNHLY, CDR2 FYNNEI. This CDR3 is built from 15 residues. The CDR3 nucleotides read TGTGCCAGCAGTGAGACACAAAGGGGCACCGGGGAGCTGTTTTTT. This sequence encodes CASSETQRGTGELFF.

V usage is TRBV29-1 and J usage is TRBJ2-1, with 7 positions matching TRBD1. The trim removed 4 bases at V and 3 bases at J, leaving 0 bases unmatched. This CDR3 has 12 amino acids. The germline V gene has CDR1 SQVTM and CDR2 ANQGSEA. CDR3 in DNA: TGCAGCGTTGGACAGGGCTACAATGAGCAGTTCTTC. Amino acids: CSVGQGYNEQFF.

On this clone itself: The same CDR3 is also encoded by other DNA sequences in this sample. The chain combines TRBV5-4 with TRBJ2-1; no definite D call. Germline V gives CDR1 SGHNT, CDR2 YYREEE (reference sequence). This CDR3 is 15 amino acids long. V gave up 0 bases and J gave up 0 bases, with 7 bases separating them. In DNA, the CDR3 is TGTGCCAGCAGCTTGGGAGGTAGCTCCTACAATGAGCAGTTCTTC. This codes for CASSLGGSSYNEQFF.

V gene TRBV5-1 combines with J gene TRBJ1-4, with D possibly TRBD1 on 6 matching bases. Germline V gene data show CDR1 as SGHRS and CDR2 as YFSETQ. This CDR3 has 15 amino acids. Trimming removed 1 base at V and 4 bases at J, with 11 bases between. The CDR3 DNA sequence: TGCGCCAGCAGCTTGCCGGACAGCCTTAATGAAAAACTGTTTTTT. Translating gives CASSLPDSLNEKLFF.

This clone was seen a single time. The chain combines TRBV6-1 with TRBJ1-5, with 10 bases lining up with TRBD1. Germline values: CDR1 MNHNS, CDR2 SASEGT. V was pared by 8 bases and J by 1 base, with 2 bases of the junction left unmatched. This CDR3 has 14 amino acids. CDR3 nucleotides: TGTGCCAGCCGACAGGGGGCCAGCAATCAGCCCCAGCATTTT. It yields the protein CASRQGASNQPQHF.

The chain joins TRBV2 to TRBJ1-1; 12 bases fit TRBD1. J lost 3 bases, V lost 9 bases, and 2 bases had no gene match. Germline V gene data show CDR1 as SNHLY and CDR2 as FYNNEI. The CDR3 extends over 13 amino acids. The CDR3 sequence is CARGDRGHTEAFF. The CDR3 DNA is TGTGCCAGGGGGGACAGGGGGCACACTGAAGCTTTCTTT.

The J gene is TRBJ2-3, the V gene TRBV15; D not certain. Trimming removed 3 bases from V and 0 bases from J, with 7 bases in between. Germline V gene data show CDR1 as LNHNV and CDR2 as YYDKDF (reference sequence). The CDR3 totals 14 residues. Here the CDR3 DNA reads TGTGCCACCAGCAGGTCCACTAGCACAGATACGCAGTATTTT. Residues: CATSRSTSTDTQYF. Looking up the rest from reference TRBV15 and TRBJ2-3 gives the full variable domain: DAMVIQNPRYQVTQFGKPVTLSCSQTLNHNVMYWYQQKSSQAPKLLFHYYDKDFNNEADTPDNFQSRRPNTSFCFLDIRSPGLGDTAMYLCATSRSTSTDTQYFGPGTRLTVL.

This clone was detected once. The V and J genes are TRBV6-1 and TRBJ2-2; D is possibly TRBD1 (6 bases). Trimming took off 4 bases at V and 7 bases at J, with 16 bases between the two ends. Germline loops: CDR1 MNHNS, CDR2 SASEGT. The CDR3 covers 15 residues. Here the CDR3 reads CASSALQGRGGELFF. As DNA, the CDR3 is TGTGCCAGCAGTGCGTTACAGGGCAGGGGCGGGGAGCTGTTTTTT.

The chain joins TRBV2 to TRBJ1-5; possible D gene TRBD1, 6 bases. Trimming took off 6 bases at V and 1 base at J, with 13 bases between the two ends. The CDR3 sequence is 15 residues long. The V gene's germline CDR1 is SNHLY and CDR2 FYNNEI. DNA for the CDR3: TGTGCCAGCAGCTACAGGGTTTCAAGCAATCAGCCCCAGCATTTT. Translation gives CASSYRVSSNQPQHF.

This chain joins TRBV27 and TRBJ2-1; possibly TRBD2 for D (5 bases). This CDR3 has 17 residues. Deletions cut 5 bases from V and 9 bases from J, with 26 bases between. Germline V gene lookup returns CDR1 MNHEY and CDR2 SMNVEV (reference sequence). In DNA, the CDR3 is TGTGCCAGCAGTCTAGACGCCCCCGGGAATAGCTTAACTGAGCAGTTCTTC. It specifies CASSLDAPGNSLTEQFF.

J is TRBJ2-3 and V is TRBV7-3; D may be TRBD1 (6 bases). V was trimmed by 9 bases and J by 1 base, leaving 11 bases between them. The CDR3 has 13 residues. CDR1 is SGHTA, CDR2 FQGTGA, per germline. In nucleotides, the CDR3 is TGTGCCAGTGGGGCAGGGGGCACAGATACGCAGTATTTT. It is translated as CASGAGGTDTQYF.

This clone was detected once. The V and J genes are TRBV9 and TRBJ2-1, with 9 bases lining up with TRBD2. The CDR3 extends over 22 amino acids. Losses at the gene ends were 0 bases for V and 0 bases for J; bases not matched to a gene: 19. Germline V gene sequence: CDR1 SGDLS, CDR2 YYNGEE. The CDR3 DNA sequence: TGTGCCAGCAGCGTAGCTAGTGGGACGGGGCAGCGGGAGGCCTTCTCCTACAATGAGCAGTTCTTC. It yields the protein CASSVASGTGQREAFSYNEQFF.

The sample holds a few counts of this clone. CDR3 amino acids: CASRSIDSYNEQFF. The CDR3 DNA follows: TGTGCCAGCAGAAGCATAGACAGTTACAATGAGCAGTTCTTC. V and J are TRBV28 and TRBJ2-1; a possible D gene is TRBD1 (5 bases). Trimming took 6 bases from V and 4 from J, leaving 13 bases between them. The CDR3 length is 14 residues. Germline CDR1 MDHEN, CDR2 SYDVKM.

The chain has TRBV29-1 and TRBJ2-3, with 8 nucleotides matching TRBD2. The J segment lost 5 bases and the V segment lost 4 bases, leaving 8 bases of the junction unmatched. Looked up from germline, CDR1 is SQVTM and CDR2 is ANQGSEA. The CDR3 extends over 14 amino acids. The CDR3 loop is CSVGTGGIIDTQYF. The CDR3 coding sequence is TGCAGCGTTGGGACGGGGGGGATTATAGATACGCAGTATTTT.